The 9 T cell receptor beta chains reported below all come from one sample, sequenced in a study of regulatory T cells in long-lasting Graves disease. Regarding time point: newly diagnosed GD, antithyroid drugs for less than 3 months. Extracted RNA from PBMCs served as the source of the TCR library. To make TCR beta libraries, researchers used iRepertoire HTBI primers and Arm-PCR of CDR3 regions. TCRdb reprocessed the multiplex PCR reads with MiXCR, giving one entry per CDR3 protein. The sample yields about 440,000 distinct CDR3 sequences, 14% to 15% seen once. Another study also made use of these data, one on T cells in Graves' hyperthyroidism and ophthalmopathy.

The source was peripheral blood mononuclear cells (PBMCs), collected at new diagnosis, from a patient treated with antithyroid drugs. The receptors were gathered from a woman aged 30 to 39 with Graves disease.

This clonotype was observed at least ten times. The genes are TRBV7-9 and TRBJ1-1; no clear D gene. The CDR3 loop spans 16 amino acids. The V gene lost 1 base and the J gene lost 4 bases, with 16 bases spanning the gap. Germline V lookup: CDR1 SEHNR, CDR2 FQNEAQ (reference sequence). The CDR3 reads CASSLGTPGPGTEAFF. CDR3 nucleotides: TGTGCCAGCAGCTTAGGAACTCCAGGCCCGGGCACTGAAGCTTTCTTT.

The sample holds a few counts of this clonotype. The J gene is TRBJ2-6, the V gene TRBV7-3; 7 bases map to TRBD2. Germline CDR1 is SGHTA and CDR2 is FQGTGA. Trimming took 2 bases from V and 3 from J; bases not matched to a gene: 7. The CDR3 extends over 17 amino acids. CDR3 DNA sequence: TGTGCCAGCAGCTTAGGACCTAGCGGTGGTGGGGCCAACGTCCTGACTTTC. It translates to CASSLGPSGGGANVLTF.

The CDR3 reads CASSSRRDGNNQPQHF. CDR3 DNA: TGTGCCAGCAGCTCCCGCCGGGACGGTAACAATCAGCCCCAGCATTTT. The chain recombines TRBV13 with TRBJ1-5; D may be TRBD1 (5 bases). The CDR3 loop spans 16 amino acids. The germline V gene has CDR1 PRHDT and CDR2 FYEKMQ (reference sequence). Between the trimmed V and J ends, which lost 4 bases and 3 bases, there was a span of 16 bases.

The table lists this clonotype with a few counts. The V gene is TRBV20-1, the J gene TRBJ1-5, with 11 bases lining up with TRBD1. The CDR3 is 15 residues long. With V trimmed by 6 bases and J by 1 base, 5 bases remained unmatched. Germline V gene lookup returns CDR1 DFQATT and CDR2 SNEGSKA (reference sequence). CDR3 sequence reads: CSAGQGARSNQPQHF. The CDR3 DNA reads TGCAGTGCCGGACAGGGGGCGCGAAGCAATCAGCCCCAGCATTTT.

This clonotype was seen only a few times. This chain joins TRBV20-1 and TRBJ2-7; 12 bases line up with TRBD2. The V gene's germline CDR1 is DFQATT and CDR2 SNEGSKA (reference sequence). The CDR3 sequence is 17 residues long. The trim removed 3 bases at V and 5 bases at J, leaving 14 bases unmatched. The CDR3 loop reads CSASGAFLAGGSHEQYF. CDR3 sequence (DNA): TGCAGTGCTAGCGGTGCCTTTCTAGCGGGAGGGTCCCACGAGCAGTACTTC.

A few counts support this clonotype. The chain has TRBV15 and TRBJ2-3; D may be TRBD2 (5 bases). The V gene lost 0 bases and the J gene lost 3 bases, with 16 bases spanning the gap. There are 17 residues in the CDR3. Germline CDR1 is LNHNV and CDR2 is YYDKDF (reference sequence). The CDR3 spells CATSRERAQRRTDTQYF. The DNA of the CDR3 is TGTGCCACCAGCAGAGAAAGGGCCCAGAGGAGGACAGATACGCAGTATTTT.

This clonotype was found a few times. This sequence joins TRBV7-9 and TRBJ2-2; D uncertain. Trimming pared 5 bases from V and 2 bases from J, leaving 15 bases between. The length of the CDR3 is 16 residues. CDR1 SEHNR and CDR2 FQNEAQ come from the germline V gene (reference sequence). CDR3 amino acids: CASSAIPTLNTGELFF. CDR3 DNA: TGTGCCAGCAGCGCGATCCCGACCCTAAACACCGGGGAGCTGTTTTTT.

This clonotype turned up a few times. In nucleotides, the CDR3 is TGTGCCAGTAGTACCCTAGCGGGGAACAATGAGCAGTTCTTC. Translated: CASSTLAGNNEQFF. The chain combines TRBV19 with TRBJ2-1, with 9 bases lining up with TRBD2. This CDR3 spans 14 amino acids. The V and J ends lost 4 bases and 5 bases, in that order; junction bases with no gene match: 3. Looked up from germline, CDR1 is LNHDA and CDR2 is SQIVND (reference sequence).

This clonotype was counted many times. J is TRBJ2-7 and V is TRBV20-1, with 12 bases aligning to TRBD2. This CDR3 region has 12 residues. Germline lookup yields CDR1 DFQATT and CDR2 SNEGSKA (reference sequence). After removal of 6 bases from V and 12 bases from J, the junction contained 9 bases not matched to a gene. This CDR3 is CSARLAGVRLYF. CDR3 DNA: TGCAGTGCCAGACTAGCGGGAGTTCGGTTGTACTTC.